The source of this TCR beta chain is a study of T cell changes during pregnancy in multiple sclerosis. The CDR3 contains 15 residues. V lost 3 bases to trimming and J lost 5 bases; unmatched junction nucleotides: 4. Looked up from germline, CDR1 is MDHEN and CDR2 is SYDVKM. Assay: immunoSEQ multiplex PCR; the TCRdb copy retains only in-frame clones and omits some. The top ten clones hold 7.5% to 10% of a sample with 35,000 to 45,000 clones, roughly 91% of them seen once. This specimen was CD8+ T cells from peripheral blood mononuclear cells, taken before pregnancy. The rearrangement joins TRBV28 to TRBJ2-1; 10 bases match TRBD2. The clonotype originates from a female donor with multiple sclerosis, enrolled in a pregnancy study. CDR3 coding DNA: TGTGCCAGCAGTTTCAGTACTAGCGGGAACAATGAGCAGTTCTTC. This gives the protein CASSFSTSGNNEQFF.